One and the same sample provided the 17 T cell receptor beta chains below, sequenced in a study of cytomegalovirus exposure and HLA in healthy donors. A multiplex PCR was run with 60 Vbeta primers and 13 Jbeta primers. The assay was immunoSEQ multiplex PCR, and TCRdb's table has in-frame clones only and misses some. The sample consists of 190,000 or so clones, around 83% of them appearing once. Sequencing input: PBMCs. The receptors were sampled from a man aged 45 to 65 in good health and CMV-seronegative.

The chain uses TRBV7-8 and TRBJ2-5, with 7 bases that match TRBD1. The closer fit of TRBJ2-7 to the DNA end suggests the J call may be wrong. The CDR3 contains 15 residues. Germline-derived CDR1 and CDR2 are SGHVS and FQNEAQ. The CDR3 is CASSFRGQGAYEQYF. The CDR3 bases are TGTGCCAGCAGCTTTCGCGGCCAGGGGGCCTACGAGCAGTACTTC.

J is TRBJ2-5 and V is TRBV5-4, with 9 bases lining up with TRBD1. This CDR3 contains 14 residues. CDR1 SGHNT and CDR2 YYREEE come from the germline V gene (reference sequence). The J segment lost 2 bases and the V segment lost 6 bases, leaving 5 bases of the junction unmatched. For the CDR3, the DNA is TGTGCCAGCACCACTGACAGGGGGCAAGAGACCCAGTACTTC. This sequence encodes CASTTDRGQETQYF.

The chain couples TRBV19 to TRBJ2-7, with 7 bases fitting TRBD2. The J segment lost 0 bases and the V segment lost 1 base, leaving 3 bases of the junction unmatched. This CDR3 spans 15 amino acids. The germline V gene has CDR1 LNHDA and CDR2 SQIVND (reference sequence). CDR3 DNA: TGTGCCAGTAGTATAGGGGGGGGGAGCTCCTACGAGCAGTACTTC. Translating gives CASSIGGGSSYEQYF.

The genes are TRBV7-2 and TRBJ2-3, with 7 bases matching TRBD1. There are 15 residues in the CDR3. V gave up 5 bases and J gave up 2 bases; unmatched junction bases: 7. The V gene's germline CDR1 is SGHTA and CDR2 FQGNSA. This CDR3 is CASSGGQLVTDTQYF. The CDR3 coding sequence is TGTGCCAGCAGCGGGGGACAGTTGGTCACAGATACGCAGTATTTT.

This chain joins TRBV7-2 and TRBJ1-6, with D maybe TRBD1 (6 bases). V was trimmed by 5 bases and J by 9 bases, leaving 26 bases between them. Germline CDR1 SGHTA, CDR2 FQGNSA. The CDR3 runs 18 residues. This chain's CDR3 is CASSKRGGNRAVASPLHF. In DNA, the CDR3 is TGTGCCAGCAGCAAGAGGGGAGGGAACAGGGCGGTAGCTTCACCCCTCCACTTT.

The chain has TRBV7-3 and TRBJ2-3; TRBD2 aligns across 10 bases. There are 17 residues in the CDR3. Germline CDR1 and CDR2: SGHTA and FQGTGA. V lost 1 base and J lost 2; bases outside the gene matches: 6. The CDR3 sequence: CASSLIAGGRNTDTQYF. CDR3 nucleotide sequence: TGTGCCAGCAGCTTAATAGCGGGGGGCCGGAACACAGATACGCAGTATTTT. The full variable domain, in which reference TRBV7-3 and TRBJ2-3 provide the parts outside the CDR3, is GAGVSQTPSNKVTEKGKYVELRCDPISGHTALYWYRQSLGQGPEFLIYFQGTGAADDSGLPNDRFFAVRPEGSVSTLKIQRTERGDSAVYLCASSLIAGGRNTDTQYFGPGTRLTVL.

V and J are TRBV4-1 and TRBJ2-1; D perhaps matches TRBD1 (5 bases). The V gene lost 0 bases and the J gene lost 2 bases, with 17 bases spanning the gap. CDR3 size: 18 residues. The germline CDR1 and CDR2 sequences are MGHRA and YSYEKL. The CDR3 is CASSQDLGASGPYNEQFF. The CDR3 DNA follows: TGCGCCAGCAGCCAAGATCTTGGGGCTAGTGGCCCCTACAATGAGCAGTTCTTC.

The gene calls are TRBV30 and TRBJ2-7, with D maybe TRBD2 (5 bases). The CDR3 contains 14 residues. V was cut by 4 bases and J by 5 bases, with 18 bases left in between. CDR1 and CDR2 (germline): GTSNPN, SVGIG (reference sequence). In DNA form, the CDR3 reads TGTGCCTGGAACGGAGCGGTCTATAGGGACGAGCAGTACTTC. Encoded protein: CAWNGAVYRDEQYF.

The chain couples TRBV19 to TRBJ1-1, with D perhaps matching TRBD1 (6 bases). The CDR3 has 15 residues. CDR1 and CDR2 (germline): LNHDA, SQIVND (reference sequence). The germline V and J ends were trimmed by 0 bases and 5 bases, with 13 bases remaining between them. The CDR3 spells CASSIDQGIRTEAFF. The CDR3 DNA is TGTGCCAGTAGTATAGATCAGGGGATCCGAACTGAAGCTTTCTTT.

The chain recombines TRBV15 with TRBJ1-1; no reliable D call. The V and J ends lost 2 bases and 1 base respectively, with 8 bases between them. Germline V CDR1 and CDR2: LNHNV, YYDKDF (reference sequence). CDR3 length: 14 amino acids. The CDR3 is CATSRPDWNTEAFF. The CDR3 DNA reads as TGTGCCACCAGCAGACCCGACTGGAACACTGAAGCTTTCTTT.

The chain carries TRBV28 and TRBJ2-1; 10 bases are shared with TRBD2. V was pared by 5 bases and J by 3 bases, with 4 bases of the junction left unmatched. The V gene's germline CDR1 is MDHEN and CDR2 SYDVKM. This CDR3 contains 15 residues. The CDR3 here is CASSQSGRDYNEQFF. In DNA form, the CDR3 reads TGTGCCAGCAGTCAGAGCGGGAGGGACTACAATGAGCAGTTCTTC.

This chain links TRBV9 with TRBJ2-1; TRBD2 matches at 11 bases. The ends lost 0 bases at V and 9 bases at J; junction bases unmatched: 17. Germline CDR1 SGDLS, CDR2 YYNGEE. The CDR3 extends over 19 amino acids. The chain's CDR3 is CASSVALGITSGGPGEQFF. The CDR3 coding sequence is TGTGCCAGCAGCGTAGCTTTGGGGATTACTAGCGGGGGCCCTGGTGAGCAGTTCTTC.

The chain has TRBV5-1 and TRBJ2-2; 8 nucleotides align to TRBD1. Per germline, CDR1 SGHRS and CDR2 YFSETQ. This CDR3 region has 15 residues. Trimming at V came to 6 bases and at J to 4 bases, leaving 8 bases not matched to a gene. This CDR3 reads CASKVSGTGTGELFF. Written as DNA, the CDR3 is TGCGCCAGCAAGGTTTCCGGGACAGGCACCGGGGAGCTGTTTTTT.

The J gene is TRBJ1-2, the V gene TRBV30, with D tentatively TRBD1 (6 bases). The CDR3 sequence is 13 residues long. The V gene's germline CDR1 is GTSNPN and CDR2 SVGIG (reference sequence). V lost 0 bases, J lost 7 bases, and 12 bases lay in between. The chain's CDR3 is CAWSVRGGGGYTF. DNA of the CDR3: TGTGCCTGGAGTGTACGAGGGGGGGGTGGCTACACCTTC.

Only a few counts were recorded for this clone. CDR3 sequence: CASSLQDIGSPLHF. Here the CDR3 DNA reads TGTGCCAGCAGTTTGCAGGACATTGGTTCACCCCTCCACTTT. The rearrangement links TRBV6-5 to TRBJ1-6, with D maybe TRBD1 (5 bases). V lost 4 bases, J lost 9 bases, and 13 bases lay in between. The CDR3 has 14 amino acids. CDR1 MNHEY and CDR2 SVGAGI come from the germline V gene.

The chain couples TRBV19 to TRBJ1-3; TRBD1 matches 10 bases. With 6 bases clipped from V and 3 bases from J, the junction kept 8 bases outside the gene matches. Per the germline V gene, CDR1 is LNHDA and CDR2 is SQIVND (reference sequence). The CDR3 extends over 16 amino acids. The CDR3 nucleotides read TGTGCCAGTAGGAGACGACAGGGGGCTGTTGGAAACACCATATATTTT. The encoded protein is CASRRRQGAVGNTIYF.

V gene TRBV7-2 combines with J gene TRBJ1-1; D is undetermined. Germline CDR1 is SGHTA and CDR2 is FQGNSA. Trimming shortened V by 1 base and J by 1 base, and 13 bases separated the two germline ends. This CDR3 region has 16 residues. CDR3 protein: CASSLVGVDGNTEAFF. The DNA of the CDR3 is TGTGCCAGCAGCTTAGTTGGAGTTGACGGGAACACTGAAGCTTTCTTT.